These 8 T cell receptor beta chains share one sample of origin, sequenced in a study of spatial heterogeneity in lung cancer. Specified time point: blood at routine non-recurrence follow-up after resection. TCRdb analysed the 5' RACE reads with MiXCR anew, one entry per CDR3 protein. The sample comprises more than 25,000 distinct CDR3 sequences, almost 5.5% of which are singletons, and approximately 25% rests with the top ten. This sample comprised PBMCs, obtained at follow-up. Every receptor here comes from a female donor with early-stage non-small cell lung cancer.

This chain joins TRBV7-2 and TRBJ1-6; the D is unclear. In germline, CDR1 is SGHTA, CDR2 FQGNSA. The CDR3 contains 13 residues. V lost 2 bases, J lost 8 bases, and 7 bases lay in between. DNA of the CDR3: TGTGCCAGCAGCTTAAGTGGGTATTCACCCCTCCACTTT. Translated: CASSLSGYSPLHF.

This clonotype was observed at least ten times. The chain uses TRBV7-2 and TRBJ2-3; TRBD2 is a possible D gene (5 bases). The CDR3 covers 16 residues. With 1 base removed from V and 1 base from J, the gap between germline ends came to 12 bases. Per germline, CDR1 SGHTA and CDR2 FQGNSA. CDR3 nucleotide sequence: TGTGCCAGCAGCTTAGGAGGCCCGCGGGGCACAGATACGCAGTATTTT. Translating gives CASSLGGPRGTDTQYF.

This clonotype was counted a few times. V usage is TRBV27 and J usage is TRBJ1-1; no reliable D call. V was shortened by 0 bases and J by 0 bases, with 8 bases between the two germline ends. This CDR3 spans 15 amino acids. Germline assignment: CDR1 MNHEY and CDR2 SMNVEV (reference sequence). The DNA of the CDR3 is TGTGCCAGCAGTTTATCTTATGAGGTGAACACTGAAGCTTTCTTT. Translation gives CASSLSYEVNTEAFF.

This clonotype occurred many times. For the CDR3, the DNA is TGTGCCAGCAGTGGGCAGGGTGGCTATGGCTACACCTTC. Amino acids: CASSGQGGYGYTF. This chain joins TRBV12-3 or TRBV12-4 and TRBJ1-2, with a possible D match to TRBD1 (5 bases). The CDR3 runs 13 residues. Trimming shortened V by 5 bases and J by 4 bases, and 11 bases separated the two germline ends.

This clonotype has a count of ten or more. The J gene is TRBJ2-3, the V gene TRBV6-6; D not resolved. This CDR3 is built from 14 residues. V lost 7 bases, J lost 2 bases, and 13 bases lay in between. Germline V gene lookup returns CDR1 MNHNY and CDR2 SVGAGI (reference sequence). CDR3 nucleotides: TGTGCCAGCACCAACGGACGGAACACAGATACGCAGTATTTT. Its translation is CASTNGRNTDTQYF.

This clonotype has a count of ten or more. V is TRBV9 and J is TRBJ2-5; TRBD1 matches at 8 bases. CDR1 and CDR2 from the germline V gene are SGDLS and YYNGEE. CDR3 size: 17 residues. The V and J ends lost 0 bases and 2 bases, in that order; junction bases with no gene match: 9. The CDR3 DNA reads TGTGCCAGCAGCGTAGCTACAGGGGACAGGCTACAAGAGACCCAGTACTTC. Protein sequence: CASSVATGDRLQETQYF.

This clonotype was counted ten times or more. The J gene is TRBJ2-2, the V gene TRBV14; 13 nucleotides agree with TRBD2. Trimming cost V 4 bases and J 0 bases; bases outside gene matches: 11. The CDR3 extends over 20 amino acids. Germline V gives CDR1 SGHDN, CDR2 FVKESK. The CDR3 is CASSRSRGTSGAANTGELFF. Here the CDR3 DNA reads TGTGCCAGCAGCCGATCCAGGGGGACTAGCGGGGCCGCGAACACCGGGGAGCTGTTTTTT.

Ten or more counts support this clonotype. The V gene is TRBV7-2, the J gene TRBJ2-3, with D unresolved. CDR3 length: 14 amino acids. Germline V gene data show CDR1 as SGHTA and CDR2 as FQGNSA. Trimming stripped 2 bases from V and 0 bases from J, with 6 bases between. In nucleotides, the CDR3 is TGTGCCAGCAGCTTATCGAGAAGCACAGATACGCAGTATTTT. The encoded protein is CASSLSRSTDTQYF.